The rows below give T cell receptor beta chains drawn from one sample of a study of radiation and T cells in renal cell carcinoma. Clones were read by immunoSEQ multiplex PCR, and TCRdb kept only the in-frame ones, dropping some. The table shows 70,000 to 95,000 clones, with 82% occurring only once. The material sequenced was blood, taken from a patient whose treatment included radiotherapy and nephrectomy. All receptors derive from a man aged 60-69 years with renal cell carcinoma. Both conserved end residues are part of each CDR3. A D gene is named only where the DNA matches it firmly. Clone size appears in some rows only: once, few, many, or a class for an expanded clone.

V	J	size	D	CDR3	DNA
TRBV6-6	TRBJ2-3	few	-	CASSYSVSTDTQYF	TGTGCCAGCAGTTACTCAGTTAGCACAGATACGCAGTATTTT
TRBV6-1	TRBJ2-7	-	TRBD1	CASSEPETGTPGEQYF	TGTGCCAGCAGTGAACCGGAGACAGGGACCCCGGGGGAGCAGTACTTC
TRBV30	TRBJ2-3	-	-	CAWSPYRERGTDTQYF	TGTGCCTGGAGTCCCTACAGGGAGAGGGGCACAGATACGCAGTATTTT
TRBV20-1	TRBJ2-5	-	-	CSAQGQETQYF	TGCAGTGCTCAGGGGCAAGAGACCCAGTACTTC
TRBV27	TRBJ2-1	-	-	CASSLRSADAGLWEQFF	TGTGCCAGCAGTTTAAGATCCGCGGACGCCGGTCTTTGGGAGCAGTTCTTC
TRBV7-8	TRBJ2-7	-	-	CASSFKAYEQYF	TGTGCCAGCAGCTTTAAGGCCTACGAGCAGTACTTC
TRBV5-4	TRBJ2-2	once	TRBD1	CASSFNRGTGELFF	TGTGCCAGCAGCTTTAACAGGGGGACCGGGGAGCTGTTTTTT
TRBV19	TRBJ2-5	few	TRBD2	CASSWGLAGYETQYF	TGTGCCAGTAGTTGGGGACTAGCGGGTTACGAGACCCAGTACTTC
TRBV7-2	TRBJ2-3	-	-	CASSPGRVTQYF	TGTGCCAGCAGCCCCGGGCGGGTTACGCAGTATTTT
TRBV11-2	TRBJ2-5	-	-	CASSSVGETQYF	TGTGCCAGCAGCTCCGTAGGGGAGACCCAGTACTTC
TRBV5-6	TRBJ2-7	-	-	CASSLGRSSYEQYF	TGTGCCAGCAGCCTAGGACGGAGCTCCTACGAGCAGTACTTC
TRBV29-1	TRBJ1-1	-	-	CSVQIGAGDAFF	TGCAGCGTACAGATTGGGGCCGGGGACGCTTTCTTT
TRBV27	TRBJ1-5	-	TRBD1	CASSLRAPTGGFNQPQHF	TGTGCCAGCAGTCTTAGAGCCCCTACAGGGGGTTTCAATCAGCCCCAGCATTTT
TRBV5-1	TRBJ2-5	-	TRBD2	CASSLGGSGVVKTQYF	TGCGCCAGCAGCTTGGGTGGTAGCGGGGTTGTGAAGACCCAGTACTTC
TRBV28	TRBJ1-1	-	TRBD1	CASSLGDRWGNTEAFF	TGTGCCAGCAGTTTAGGGGACAGGTGGGGAAACACTGAAGCTTTCTTT
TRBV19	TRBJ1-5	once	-	CASDTQGGNQPQHF	TGTGCCAGCGATACCCAGGGTGGGAATCAGCCCCAGCATTTT
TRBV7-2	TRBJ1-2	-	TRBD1	CASSNRDRGRGYTF	TGTGCCAGCAGCAACCGGGACAGGGGGCGAGGCTACACCTTC
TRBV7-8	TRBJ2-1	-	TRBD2	CASNPTSGRAAYNEQFF	TGTGCCAGCAACCCGACTAGCGGGAGGGCCGCCTACAATGAGCAGTTCTTC
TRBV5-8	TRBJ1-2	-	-	CASSLEAYGYTF	TGTGCCAGCAGCTTGGAGGCCTATGGCTACACCTTC
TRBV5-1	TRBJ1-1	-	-	CASSLVAAGIEAFF	TGCGCCAGCAGCTTGGTAGCGGCAGGGATTGAAGCTTTCTTT
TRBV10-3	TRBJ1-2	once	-	CAIQLANYGYTF	TGTGCCATCCAATTAGCTAACTATGGCTACACCTTC
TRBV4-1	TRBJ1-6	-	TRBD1	CASSQPRRGRNSPLHF	TGCGCCAGCAGCCAACCGCGCAGGGGGCGAAATTCACCCCTCCACTTT
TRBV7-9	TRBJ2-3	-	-	CASGSTDTQYF	TGTGCCAGCGGATCTACAGATACGCAGTATTTT
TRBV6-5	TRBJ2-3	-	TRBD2	CASSLGGAGNTDTQYF	TGTGCCAGCAGTTTGGGGGGAGCGGGGAACACAGATACGCAGTATTTT
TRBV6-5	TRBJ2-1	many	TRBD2	CASSSAGLEGLNEQFF	TGTGCCAGCAGTTCCGCGGGACTAGAGGGGCTCAATGAGCAGTTCTTC
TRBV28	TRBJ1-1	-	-	CASCTGDTEAFF	TGTGCCAGTTGTACCGGAGACACTGAAGCTTTCTTT
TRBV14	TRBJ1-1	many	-	CASSQDWGRSTEAFF	TGTGCCAGCAGCCAAGATTGGGGGAGGAGTACTGAAGCTTTCTTT
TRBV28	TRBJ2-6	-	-	CASSPTTHGGTGANVLTF	TGTGCCAGCAGTCCCACTACGCACGGGGGAACTGGGGCCAACGTCCTGACTTTC
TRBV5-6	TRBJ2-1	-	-	CASSLILLGPSNEQFF	TGTGCCAGCAGCTTGATCTTACTAGGTCCGTCCAATGAGCAGTTCTTC
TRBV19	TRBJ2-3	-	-	CASSIGGAFTDTQYF	TGTGCCAGTAGTATAGGGGGGGCTTTCACAGATACGCAGTATTTT
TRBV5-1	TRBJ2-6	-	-	CASTQGGANVLTF	TGCGCCAGCACCCAGGGTGGGGCCAACGTCCTGACTTTC
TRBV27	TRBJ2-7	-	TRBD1	CASAYYDRGGEQYF	TGTGCCAGCGCCTATTACGACAGGGGCGGCGAGCAGTACTTC
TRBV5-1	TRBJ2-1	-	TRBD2	CASTITGTSVNEQFF	TGCGCCAGCACTATAACCGGGACTAGCGTAAATGAGCAGTTCTTC
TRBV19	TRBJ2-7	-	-	CASRDVGKPWEQYF	TGTGCCAGTAGGGACGTGGGGAAGCCTTGGGAGCAGTACTTC
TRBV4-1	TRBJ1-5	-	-	CASSHPTGFDQPQHF	TGCGCCAGCAGCCATCCCACAGGGTTTGATCAGCCCCAGCATTTT
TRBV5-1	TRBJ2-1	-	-	CASSTQRDEQFF	TGCGCCAGCAGCACCCAGAGGGATGAGCAGTTCTTC
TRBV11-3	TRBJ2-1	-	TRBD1	CASSPAGTGSNEQFF	TGTGCCAGCAGCCCCGCCGGGACAGGATCGAATGAGCAGTTCTTC
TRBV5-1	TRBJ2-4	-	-	CASSLAFAGRIQYF	TGCGCCAGCAGCTTGGCCTTTGCAGGAAGGATTCAGTACTTC
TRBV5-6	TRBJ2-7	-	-	CASPRAGSSYEQYF	TGTGCCAGCCCTAGGGCGGGGAGCTCCTACGAGCAGTACTTC
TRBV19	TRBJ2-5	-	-	CASSSGPAWPTKETQYF	TGTGCCAGTAGTTCTGGTCCCGCATGGCCCACAAAAGAGACCCAGTACTTC
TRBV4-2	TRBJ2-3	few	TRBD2	CASSQVTSGSVYTQYF	TGTGCCAGCAGCCAAGTAACTAGCGGGAGTGTATATACGCAGTATTTT
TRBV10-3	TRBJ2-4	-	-	CAISRQQNIQYF	TGTGCCATCTCCCGACAGCAAAACATTCAGTACTTC
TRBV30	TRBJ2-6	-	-	CAWARRAGANVLTF	TGTGCCTGGGCCCGGCGGGCTGGGGCCAACGTCCTGACTTTC
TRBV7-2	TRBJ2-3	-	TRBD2	CASSNQVGAGADTQYF	TGTGCCAGCAGCAATCAGGTGGGAGCGGGGGCAGATACGCAGTATTTT
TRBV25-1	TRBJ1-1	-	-	CARGRRNTEAFF	TGTGCCAGGGGACGGCGGAACACTGAAGCTTTCTTT
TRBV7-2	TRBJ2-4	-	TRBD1	CASSWTQGADIQYF	TGTGCCAGCAGCTGGACGCAGGGGGCGGACATTCAGTACTTC
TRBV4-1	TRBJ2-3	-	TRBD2	CASSHPGLAGTDTQYF	TGCGCCAGCAGCCATCCGGGACTAGCGGGCACAGATACGCAGTATTTT
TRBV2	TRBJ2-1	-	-	CASSEFLGDEQFF	TGTGCCAGCAGTGAATTTTTAGGCGATGAGCAGTTCTTC
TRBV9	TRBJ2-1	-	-	CASSVVHSGSYNEQFF	TGTGCCAGCAGCGTAGTCCACAGCGGATCCTACAATGAGCAGTTCTTC
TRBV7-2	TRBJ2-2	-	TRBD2	CASSLALAGGSGELFF	TGTGCCAGCAGCTTAGCGCTAGCGGGAGGGTCCGGGGAGCTGTTTTTT
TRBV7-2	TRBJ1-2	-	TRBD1	CASSLARTGDRGRRPYGYTF	TGTGCCAGCAGCTTAGCCCGGACGGGGGACAGGGGGCGTAGGCCTTATGGCTACACCTTC
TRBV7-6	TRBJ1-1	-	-	CASSLAPGQNTEAFF	TGTGCCAGCAGCTTAGCGCCTGGACAGAACACTGAAGCTTTCTTT
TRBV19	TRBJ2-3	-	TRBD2	CASSIAVSGRYTDTQYF	TGTGCCAGTAGTATTGCCGTCAGCGGGAGGTACACAGATACGCAGTATTTT
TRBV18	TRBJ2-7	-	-	CASSPLGSSYEQYF	TGTGCCAGCTCACCACTCGGGAGCTCCTACGAGCAGTACTTC
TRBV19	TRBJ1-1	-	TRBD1	CASSIDLHRGRGGTEAFF	TGTGCCAGTAGTATAGATCTTCACAGGGGGCGCGGAGGCACTGAAGCTTTCTTT